This T cell receptor beta chain was identified in a study of T cells in Graves' hyperthyroidism and ophthalmopathy. Study-wide context: Upon initial diagnosis and before any treatment, peripheral blood was collected. Study-wide findings and caveats: Among thyroid clonotypes expanded above 0.001, most also appeared in blood. Ophthalmopathy and stable hyperthyroidism were separated by a 13 V-J model.

The CDR3 is 16 residues long. CDR1 is SQVTM and CDR2 is ANQGSEA in the germline V gene. V shed 3 bases and J 3 bases; nucleotides not matched to a gene: 10. RNA transcripts were the template for amplifying TCR beta CDR3 regions. Carried out on the TCR CDR3, a first-round RT-PCR used the HTBI primer set. TCRdb redid the calling of the multiplex PCR reads with MiXCR, one entry per CDR3 protein. The table shows around 600,000 distinct CDR3 sequences, with about 14% occurring only once. Of note for this clonotype: Its antigen remains unidentified.

Used for diagnoses were clinical symptoms, serum thyroxine and TRAb, thyroid ultrasound and orbital computed tomography. Material for sequencing was blood. This clonotype was obtained from a woman aged 50 to 60 with Graves' ophthalmopathy. The chain carries TRBV29-1 and TRBJ2-2, with 7 bases matching TRBD2. The CDR3 sequence: CSVEFGGSTYTGELFF. Here the CDR3 DNA reads TGCAGCGTTGAGTTTGGCGGGAGTACGTACACCGGGGAGCTGTTTTTT.